A single sample gave rise to the 11 T cell receptor beta chains below, sequenced in a study of T cells in Graves' hyperthyroidism and ophthalmopathy. From RNA transcripts, TCR beta CDR3 regions were amplified. The primer set for the first-round RT-PCR of the TCR CDR3 was HTBI. One entry per CDR3 protein, called by TCRdb with MiXCR from the multiplex PCR reads. The sample includes roughly 400,000 distinct CDR3 sequences, over 12% of them seen just once. Sequencing was done on a sample of blood. The receptor set was obtained from a man aged 45-65 years with Graves' ophthalmopathy.

This clonotype was picked up many times. The chain joins TRBV27 to TRBJ1-5; possibly TRBD1 for D (5 bases). CDR3 size: 13 residues. Deletions cut 3 bases from V and 5 bases from J, with 8 bases between. Germline V CDR1 and CDR2: MNHEY, SMNVEV (reference sequence). The CDR3 nucleotides read TGTGCCAGCAGTTTGTGGGGGTATCAGCCCCAGCATTTT. Protein product: CASSLWGYQPQHF.

A note on this clonotype: Possible read error: a much larger clone is one base away. The rearrangement uses TRBV30 and TRBJ1-2, with D possibly matching TRBD1 (5 bases). CDR1 is GTSNPN, CDR2 SVGIG, per germline (reference sequence). The CDR3 extends over 14 amino acids. Deletions cut 0 bases from V and 8 bases from J, with 16 bases between. This CDR3 reads CAWSVPGRAGGYTF. In DNA form, the CDR3 reads TGTGCCTGGAGTGTCCCGGGCAGGGCGGGAGGCTACACCTTC.

This clonotype was recorded at least ten times. This chain joins TRBV11-3 and TRBJ1-4; D is uncertain. The CDR3 extends over 15 amino acids. V was clipped by 1 base and J by 7 bases, with 13 bases between them. Germline values: CDR1 SGHNT, CDR2 YENEEA. This CDR3 is CASSLAVGNGEKLFF. As DNA, the CDR3 is TGTGCCAGCAGCTTAGCAGTGGGGAATGGTGAAAAACTGTTTTTT.

This clonotype was observed at least ten times. This chain links TRBV11-3 with TRBJ1-3; D remains ambiguous. The CDR3 has 12 amino acids. Germline V CDR1 and CDR2: SGHNT, YENEEA. V lost 9 bases to trimming and J lost 2 bases, with 8 bases between them. The CDR3, as DNA: TGTGCCAGTAGCCTGACTGGAAACACCATATATTTT. Its translation is CASSLTGNTIYF.

This clonotype showed up many times. This rearrangement joins TRBV5-1 to TRBJ2-1; TRBD1 aligns across 8 bases. The length of the CDR3 is 15 residues. CDR1 SGHRS and CDR2 YFSETQ come from the germline V gene. V was pared by 4 bases and J by 6 bases, with 9 bases of the junction left unmatched. CDR3 protein: CASSMTGVVFNEQFF. CDR3 coding DNA: TGCGCCAGCAGCATGACAGGGGTAGTATTCAATGAGCAGTTCTTC. Using reference TRBV5-1 and TRBJ2-1 for the parts outside the CDR3, the full variable domain is KAGVTQTPRYLIKTRGQQVTLSCSPISGHRSVSWYQQTPGQGLQFLFEYFSETQRNKGNFPGRFSGRQFSNSRSEMNVSTLELGDSALYLCASSMTGVVFNEQFFGPGTRLTVL.

This chain joins TRBV7-9 and TRBJ2-1, with TRBD2 matching over 7 bases. CDR3 length: 14 residues. CDR1 is SEHNR and CDR2 is FQNEAQ in the germline V gene (reference sequence). CDR3 residues: CATVAGVLYNEQFF. CDR3 sequence (DNA): TGTGCAACCGTGGCGGGAGTACTGTACAATGAGCAGTTCTTC.

Worth noting for this clonotype: One base away lies a much larger clone, so this may be a sequencing read error. This chain links TRBV18 with TRBJ2-7; tentatively, D is TRBD2 (5 bases). In germline, CDR1 is KGHSH, CDR2 LQKENI. Trimming removed 1 base at V and 6 bases at J, with 19 bases between. The CDR3 sequence is 16 residues long. The CDR3: CASSPLLDGVVGEQYF. The CDR3, as DNA: TGTGCCAGCTCACCACTCTTGGACGGGGTGGTAGGCGAGCAGTACTTC. The whole variable domain, remainder taken from reference TRBV18 and TRBJ2-7, is NAGVMQNPRHLVRRRGQEARLRCSPMKGHSHVYWYRQLPEEGLKFMVYLQKENIIDESGMPKERFSAEFPKEGPSILRIQQVVRGDSAAYFCASSPLLDGVVGEQYFGPGTRLTVT.

The J gene is TRBJ2-7, the V gene TRBV19; no clear D gene. V was shortened by 7 bases and J by 3 bases, with 7 bases between the two germline ends. CDR3 length: 11 residues. Germline assignment: CDR1 LNHDA and CDR2 SQIVND (reference sequence). The CDR3 DNA is TGTGCCAGTACTTCAAACTACGAGCAGTACTTC. It encodes CASTSNYEQYF. Together with reference TRBV19 and TRBJ2-7, the CDR3 gives the full variable domain: DGGITQSPKYLFRKEGQNVTLSCEQNLNHDAMYWYRQDPGQGLRLIYYSQIVNDFQKGDIAEGYSVSREKKESFPLTVTSAQKNPTAFYLCASTSNYEQYFGPGTRLTVT.

In its sample, this clonotype was seen many times. V gene TRBV12-3 or TRBV12-4 combines with J gene TRBJ2-7, with 9 bases fitting TRBD2. J lost 0 bases, V lost 1 base, and 4 bases had no gene match. This CDR3 contains 16 residues. CDR3 nucleotide sequence: TGTGCCAGCAGTTTAGTAGCTAGCGGGGTCTCCTACGAGCAGTACTTC. Protein sequence: CASSLVASGVSYEQYF.

The chain uses TRBV7-2 and TRBJ1-4, with D perhaps matching TRBD1 (6 bases). The CDR3 runs to 15 residues. V was cut by 1 base and J by 8 bases, with 14 bases left in between. Germline assignment: CDR1 SGHTA and CDR2 FQGNSA. The CDR3 sequence is CASSLVETGGEKLFF. CDR3 nucleotide sequence: TGTGCCAGCAGCTTAGTGGAGACAGGCGGCGAAAAACTGTTTTTT.

V and J are TRBV27 and TRBJ1-3; D remains unclear. The CDR3 runs 13 residues. The V and J ends lost 7 bases and 6 bases respectively, with 13 bases between them. Per germline, CDR1 MNHEY and CDR2 SMNVEV (reference sequence). The chain's CDR3 is CASKTPDLNTIYF. CDR3 coding DNA: TGTGCCAGCAAGACCCCGGATCTAAACACCATATATTTT.